The rows below give T cell receptor beta chains drawn from one sample of a study of blood T cells in healthy people across ages. Each CDR3 protein is one row after TCRdb ran MiXCR on the 5' RACE reads. This repertoire shows almost 800,000 distinct CDR3 sequences, about 62% found once; its top ten account for 20% to 25%. Sequencing input: blood. Receptors were obtained from a man under 40 in good health. Each CDR3 is given with its conserved first and last residue. A D gene is named only where the DNA matches it firmly. Rows give clone size only sometimes, using once, few, many, or a class for an expanded clone.

j_gene | abundance | v_gene | d_gene | CDR3aa | CDR3nt
TRBJ2-4 | few | TRBV13 | TRBD2 | CASSPRRTAGEQYF | TGTGCCAGCAGCCCTAGACGGACAGCGGGAGAGCAGTACTTC
TRBJ2-5 | few | TRBV10-1 | TRBD2 | CASSDSAGTSGSQETQYF | TGCGCCAGCAGTGACTCCGCTGGGACTAGCGGGAGTCAAGAGACCCAGTACTTC
TRBJ2-1 | few | TRBV2 | TRBD2 | CASSYLGTSRYNEQFF | TGTGCCAGCAGTTATCTTGGGACTAGTCGCTACAATGAGCAGTTCTTC
TRBJ2-4 | once | TRBV5-1 | NA | CASRGTDASIQYF | TGCGCCAGCAGGGGGACGGACGCCAGCATTCAGTACTTC
TRBJ2-1 | NA | TRBV5-5 | NA | CASRGEGSNEQFF | TGTGCCAGCAGAGGCGAAGGGAGCAATGAGCAGTTCTTC
TRBJ1-2 | few | TRBV28 | NA | CASSSGTLILHGYTF | TGTGCCAGCAGTTCCGGGACACTCATCTTGCATGGCTACACCTTC
TRBJ1-6 | NA | TRBV6-1 | NA | CASSYDRDMNSPLHF | TGTGCCAGCAGCTATGACCGGGACATGAATTCACCCCTCCACTTT
TRBJ2-7 | NA | TRBV20-1 | NA | CSASGRNFYEQYF | TGCAGTGCTAGCGGACGGAATTTCTACGAGCAGTACTTC
TRBJ1-2 | NA | TRBV12-3/TRBV12-4 | NA | CASRLPGPLGGYTF | TGTGCCAGCAGATTGCCGGGACCTCTGGGAGGCTACACCTTC
TRBJ2-7 | once | TRBV13 | NA | CASSLTVSPGEQYF | TGTGCCAGCAGCTTGACCGTCAGTCCTGGCGAGCAGTACTTC
TRBJ2-5 | NA | TRBV6-5 | NA | CASSPPATGTQYF | TGTGCCAGCAGTCCCCCGGCCACAGGGACCCAGTACTTC
TRBJ2-3 | few | TRBV29-1 | NA | CSVVLDGESQYF | TGCAGCGTTGTTTTGGATGGGGAATCGCAGTATTTT
TRBJ1-1 | NA | TRBV24-1 | TRBD1 | CATSDPRLTGARAFF | TGTGCCACCAGTGATCCGCGCCTTACAGGGGCGCGGGCTTTCTTT
TRBJ2-1 | few | TRBV4-2 | TRBD2 | CASSQGASGGANEQFF | TGTGCCAGCAGCCAAGGGGCCAGCGGGGGGGCCAATGAGCAGTTCTTC
TRBJ2-7 | NA | TRBV4-2 | TRBD2 | CASSQVMGREGAYEQYF | TGTGCCAGCAGCCAAGTTATGGGGCGGGAGGGGGCCTACGAGCAGTACTTC
TRBJ2-5 | NA | TRBV6-2/TRBV6-3 | NA | CASTSPSPRTQYF | TGTGCCAGCACATCTCCAAGCCCCAGGACCCAGTACTTC
TRBJ2-5 | NA | TRBV2 | NA | CASSVGVGAQETQYF | TGTGCCAGCAGTGTGGGAGTGGGGGCCCAAGAGACCCAGTACTTC
TRBJ2-7 | NA | TRBV20-1 | TRBD1 | CSAAWDSLYEQYF | TGCAGTGCCGCATGGGACAGCCTCTACGAGCAGTACTTC
TRBJ2-1 | few | TRBV20-1 | NA | CSARVTYNEQFF | TGCAGTGCTAGAGTAACTTACAATGAGCAGTTCTTC
TRBJ2-3 | few | TRBV7-2 | NA | CASSPLGLSTDTQYF | TGTGCCAGCAGCCCCCTCGGACTTAGCACAGATACGCAGTATTTT
TRBJ1-5 | NA | TRBV25-1 | NA | CASGPPGAQPQHF | TGTGCCAGCGGGCCCCCCGGCGCTCAGCCCCAGCATTTT
TRBJ2-2 | NA | TRBV29-1 | TRBD2 | CSVELAPNTGELFF | TGCAGCGTGGAACTAGCGCCCAACACCGGGGAGCTGTTTTTT
TRBJ1-1 | NA | TRBV29-1 | NA | CSVAGQGGGYTEAFF | TGCAGCGTTGCCGGACAAGGGGGGGGTTACACTGAAGCTTTCTTT
TRBJ2-7 | NA | TRBV7-9 | NA | CASSLGWGPQVAYEQYF | TGTGCCAGCAGCTTGGGATGGGGGCCGCAGGTCGCCTACGAGCAGTACTTC
TRBJ2-4 | NA | TRBV5-8 | NA | CASSLARSKNIQYF | TGTGCCAGCAGCTTGGCCCGGTCCAAAAACATTCAGTACTTC